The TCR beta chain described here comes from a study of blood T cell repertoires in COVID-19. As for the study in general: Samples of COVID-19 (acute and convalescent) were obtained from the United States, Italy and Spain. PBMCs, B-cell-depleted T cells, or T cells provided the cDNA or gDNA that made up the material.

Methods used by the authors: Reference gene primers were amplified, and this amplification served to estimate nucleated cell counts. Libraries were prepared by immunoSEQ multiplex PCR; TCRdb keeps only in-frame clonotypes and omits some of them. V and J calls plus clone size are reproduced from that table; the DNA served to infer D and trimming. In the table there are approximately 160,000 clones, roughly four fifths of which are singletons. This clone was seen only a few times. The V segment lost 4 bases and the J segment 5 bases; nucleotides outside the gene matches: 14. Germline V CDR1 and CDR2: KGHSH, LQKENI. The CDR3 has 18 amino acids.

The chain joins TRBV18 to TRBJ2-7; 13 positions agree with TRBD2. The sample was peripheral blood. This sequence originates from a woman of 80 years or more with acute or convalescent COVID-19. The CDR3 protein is CASSRGSPGTSGTHEQYF. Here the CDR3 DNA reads TGTGCCAGCTCACGGGGGAGCCCCGGGACTAGCGGGACGCACGAGCAGTACTTC. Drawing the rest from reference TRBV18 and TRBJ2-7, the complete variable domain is NAGVMQNPRHLVRRRGQEARLRCSPMKGHSHVYWYRQLPEEGLKFMVYLQKENIIDESGMPKERFSAEFPKEGPSILRIQQVVRGDSAAYFCASSRGSPGTSGTHEQYFGPGTRLTVT.